The T cell receptor beta chain described here comes from a study of CD8 T cells in ankylosing spondylitis. This CDR3 comprises 17 residues. Germline values: CDR1 MNHEY, CDR2 SVGAGI. The J segment lost 5 bases and the V segment lost 5 bases, leaving 17 bases of the junction unmatched. TCRdb analysed the 5' RACE reads with MiXCR anew, one entry per CDR3 protein. Among around 150,000 distinct CDR3 sequences, 18% were seen once, and the ten largest hold approximately 7.8%. The specimen sequenced was blood, either unsorted or a sorted T cell fraction (not recorded which). This chain uses TRBV6-5 with TRBJ2-5; TRBD1 matches 7 bases. This clonotype originated in a male donor with ankylosing spondylitis or in good health (not recorded which). CDR3 sequence (DNA): TGTGCCAGCAGTCCCTTCGGGACAGCGAGCCCTGGGGAGACCCAGTACTTC. Amino acids: CASSPFGTASPGETQYF.